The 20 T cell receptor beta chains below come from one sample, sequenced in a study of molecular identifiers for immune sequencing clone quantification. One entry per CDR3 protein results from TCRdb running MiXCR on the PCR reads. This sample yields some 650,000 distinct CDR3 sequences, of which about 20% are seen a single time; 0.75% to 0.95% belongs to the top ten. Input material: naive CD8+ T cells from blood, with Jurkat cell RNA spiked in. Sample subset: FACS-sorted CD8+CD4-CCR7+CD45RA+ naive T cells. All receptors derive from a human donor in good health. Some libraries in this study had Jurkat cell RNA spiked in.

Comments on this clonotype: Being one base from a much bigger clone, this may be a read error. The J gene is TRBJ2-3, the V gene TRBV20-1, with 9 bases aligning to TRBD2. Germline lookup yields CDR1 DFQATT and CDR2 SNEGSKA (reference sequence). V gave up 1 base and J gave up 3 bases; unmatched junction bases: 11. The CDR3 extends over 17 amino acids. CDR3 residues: CSARVQAGGLWTDTQYF. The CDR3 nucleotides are TGCAGTGCTAGAGTCCAAGCGGGGGGTCTTTGGACAGATACGCAGTATTTT.

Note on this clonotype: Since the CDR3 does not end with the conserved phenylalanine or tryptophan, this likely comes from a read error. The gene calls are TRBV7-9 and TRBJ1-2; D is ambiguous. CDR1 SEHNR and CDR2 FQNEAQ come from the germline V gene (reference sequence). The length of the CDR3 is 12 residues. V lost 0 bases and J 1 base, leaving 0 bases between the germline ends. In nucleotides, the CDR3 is TGTGCCAGCAGCTTAGCTAACTATGGCTACACCCTC. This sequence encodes CASSLANYGYTL.

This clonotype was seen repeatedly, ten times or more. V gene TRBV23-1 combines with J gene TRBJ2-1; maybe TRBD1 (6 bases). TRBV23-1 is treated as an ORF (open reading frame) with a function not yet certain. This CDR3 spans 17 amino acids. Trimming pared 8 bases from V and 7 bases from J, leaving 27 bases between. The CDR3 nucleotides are TGCGCCAGCGGACCCCTCCCGGCGCTGGGGGACACAAATGAGCAGTTCTTC. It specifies CASGPLPALGDTNEQFF.

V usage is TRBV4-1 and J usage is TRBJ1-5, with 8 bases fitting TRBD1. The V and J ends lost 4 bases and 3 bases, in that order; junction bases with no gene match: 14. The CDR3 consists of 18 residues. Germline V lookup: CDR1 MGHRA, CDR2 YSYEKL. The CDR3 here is CASSPPPPQDRANQPQHF. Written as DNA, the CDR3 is TGCGCCAGCAGCCCCCCCCCACCCCAGGACAGGGCCAATCAGCCCCAGCATTTT.

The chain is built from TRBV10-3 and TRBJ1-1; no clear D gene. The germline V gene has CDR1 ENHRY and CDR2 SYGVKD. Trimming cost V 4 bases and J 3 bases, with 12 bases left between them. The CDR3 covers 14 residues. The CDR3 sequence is CAISGGRRDTEAFF. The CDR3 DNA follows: TGTGCCATCAGTGGAGGACGGAGGGACACTGAAGCTTTCTTT.

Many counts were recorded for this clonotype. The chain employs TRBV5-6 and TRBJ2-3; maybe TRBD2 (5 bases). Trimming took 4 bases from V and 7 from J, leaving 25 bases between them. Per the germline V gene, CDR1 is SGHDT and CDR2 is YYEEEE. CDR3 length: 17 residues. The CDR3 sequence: CASSIDRTGLPSHTQYF. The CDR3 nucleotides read TGTGCCAGCAGCATCGATCGGACTGGCCTCCCCTCCCATACGCAGTATTTT.

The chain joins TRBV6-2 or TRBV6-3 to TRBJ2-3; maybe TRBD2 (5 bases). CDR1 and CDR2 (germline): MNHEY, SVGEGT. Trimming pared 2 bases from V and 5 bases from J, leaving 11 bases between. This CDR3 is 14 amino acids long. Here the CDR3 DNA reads TGTGCCAGCAGTTACGACGCGGGCAGAGATACGCAGTATTTT. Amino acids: CASSYDAGRDTQYF.

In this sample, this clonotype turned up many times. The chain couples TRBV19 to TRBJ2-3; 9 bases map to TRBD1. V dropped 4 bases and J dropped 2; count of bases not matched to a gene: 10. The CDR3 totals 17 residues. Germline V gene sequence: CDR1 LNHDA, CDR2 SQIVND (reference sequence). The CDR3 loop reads CASSTQVGQGFTDTQYF. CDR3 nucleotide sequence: TGTGCCAGTAGTACCCAGGTGGGACAGGGATTCACAGATACGCAGTATTTT. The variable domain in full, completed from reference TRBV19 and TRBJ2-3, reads DGGITQSPKYLFRKEGQNVTLSCEQNLNHDAMYWYRQDPGQGLRLIYYSQIVNDFQKGDIAEGYSVSREKKESFPLTVTSAQKNPTAFYLCASSTQVGQGFTDTQYFGPGTRLTVL.

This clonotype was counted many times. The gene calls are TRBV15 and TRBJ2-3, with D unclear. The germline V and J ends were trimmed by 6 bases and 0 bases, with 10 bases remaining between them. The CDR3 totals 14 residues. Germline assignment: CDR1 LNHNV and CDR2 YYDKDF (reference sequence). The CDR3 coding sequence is TGTGCCACCAGTGGAAAGGCCAGCACAGATACGCAGTATTTT. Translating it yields CATSGKASTDTQYF.

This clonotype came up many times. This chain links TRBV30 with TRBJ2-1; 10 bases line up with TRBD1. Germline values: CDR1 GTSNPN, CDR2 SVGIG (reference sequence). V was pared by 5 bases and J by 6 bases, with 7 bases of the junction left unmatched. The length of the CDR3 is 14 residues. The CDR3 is CAWESGQGSNEQFF. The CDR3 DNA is TGTGCCTGGGAGTCGGGACAGGGGTCCAATGAGCAGTTCTTC. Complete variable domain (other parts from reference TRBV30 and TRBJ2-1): SQTIHQWPATLVQPVGSPLSLECTVEGTSNPNLYWYRQAAGRGLQLLFYSVGIGQISSEVPQNLSASRPQDRQFILSSKKLLLSDSGFYLCAWESGQGSNEQFFGPGTRLTVL.

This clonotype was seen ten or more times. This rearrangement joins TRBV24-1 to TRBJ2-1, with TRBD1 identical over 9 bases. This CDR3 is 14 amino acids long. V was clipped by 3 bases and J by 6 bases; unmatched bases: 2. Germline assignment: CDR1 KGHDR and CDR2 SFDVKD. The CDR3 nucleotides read TGTGCCACCAGTGATCCGGACAGGGGCAATGAGCAGTTCTTC. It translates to CATSDPDRGNEQFF.

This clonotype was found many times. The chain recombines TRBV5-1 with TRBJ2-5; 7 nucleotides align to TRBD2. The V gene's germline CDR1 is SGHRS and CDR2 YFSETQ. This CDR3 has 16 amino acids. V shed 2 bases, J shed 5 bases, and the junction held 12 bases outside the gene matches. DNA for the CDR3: TGCGCCAGCAGCTTTGGGGGAGGGCCGAGTTTCGAGACCCAGTACTTC. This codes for CASSFGGGPSFETQYF.

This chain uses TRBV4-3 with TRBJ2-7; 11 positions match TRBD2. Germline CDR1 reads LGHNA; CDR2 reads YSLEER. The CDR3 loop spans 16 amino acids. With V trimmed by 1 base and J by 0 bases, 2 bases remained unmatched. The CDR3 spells CASSQATSGGSYEQYF. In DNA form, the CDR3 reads TGCGCCAGCAGCCAAGCTACTAGCGGGGGCTCCTACGAGCAGTACTTC.

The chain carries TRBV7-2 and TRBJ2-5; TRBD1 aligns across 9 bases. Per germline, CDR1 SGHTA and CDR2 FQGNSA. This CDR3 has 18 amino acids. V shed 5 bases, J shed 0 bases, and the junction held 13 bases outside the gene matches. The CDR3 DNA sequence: TGTGCCAGCAGCAGATATTCTGGGACAGGGACGTACCAAGAGACCCAGTACTTC. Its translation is CASSRYSGTGTYQETQYF.

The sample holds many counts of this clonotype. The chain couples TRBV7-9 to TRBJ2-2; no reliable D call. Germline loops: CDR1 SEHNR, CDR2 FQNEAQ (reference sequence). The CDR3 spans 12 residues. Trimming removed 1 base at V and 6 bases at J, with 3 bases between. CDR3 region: CASSLVPGELFF. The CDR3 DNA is TGTGCCAGCAGCTTAGTGCCCGGGGAGCTGTTTTTT.

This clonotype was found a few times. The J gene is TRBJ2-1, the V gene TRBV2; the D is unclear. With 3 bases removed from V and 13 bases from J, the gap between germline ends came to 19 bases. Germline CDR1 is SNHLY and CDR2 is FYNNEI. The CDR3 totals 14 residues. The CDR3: CASSDEQLPAQQFF. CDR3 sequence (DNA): TGTGCCAGCAGTGATGAGCAACTACCAGCCCAACAGTTCTTC. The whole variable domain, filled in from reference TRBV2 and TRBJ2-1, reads EPEVTQTPSHQVTQMGQEVILRCVPISNHLYFYWYRQILGQKVEFLVSFYNNEISEKSEIFDDQFSVERPDGSNFTLKIRSTKLEDSAMYFCASSDEQLPAQQFFGPGTRLTVL.

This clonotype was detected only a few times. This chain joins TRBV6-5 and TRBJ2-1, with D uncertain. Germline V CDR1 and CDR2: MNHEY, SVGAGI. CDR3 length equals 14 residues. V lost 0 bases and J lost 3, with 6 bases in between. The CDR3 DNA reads TGTGCCAGCAGTTACTCCTCAGACTACAATGAGCAGTTCTTC. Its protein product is CASSYSSDYNEQFF.

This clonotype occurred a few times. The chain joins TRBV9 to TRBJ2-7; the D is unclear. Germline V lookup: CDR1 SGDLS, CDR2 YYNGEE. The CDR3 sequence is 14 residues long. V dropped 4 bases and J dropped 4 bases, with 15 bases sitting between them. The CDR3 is CASSPFGESYEQYF. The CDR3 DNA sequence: TGTGCCAGCAGCCCGTTTGGGGAAAGTTACGAGCAGTACTTC.

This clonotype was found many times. The CDR3 DNA sequence: TGTGCCTGGAGTCCCCTTGAGCCCTACGAGCAGTACTTC. Amino acids: CAWSPLEPYEQYF. This rearrangement joins TRBV30 to TRBJ2-7; D unresolved. CDR3 length: 13 residues. From germline, CDR1 is GTSNPN and CDR2 SVGIG (reference sequence). Trimming stripped 2 bases from V and 2 bases from J, with 10 bases between.

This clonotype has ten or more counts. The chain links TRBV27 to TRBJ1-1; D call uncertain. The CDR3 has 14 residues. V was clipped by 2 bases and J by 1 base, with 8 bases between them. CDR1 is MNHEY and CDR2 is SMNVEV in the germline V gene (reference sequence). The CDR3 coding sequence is TGTGCCAGCAGTTTAAGACTCCCGAACACTGAAGCTTTCTTT. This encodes CASSLRLPNTEAFF.